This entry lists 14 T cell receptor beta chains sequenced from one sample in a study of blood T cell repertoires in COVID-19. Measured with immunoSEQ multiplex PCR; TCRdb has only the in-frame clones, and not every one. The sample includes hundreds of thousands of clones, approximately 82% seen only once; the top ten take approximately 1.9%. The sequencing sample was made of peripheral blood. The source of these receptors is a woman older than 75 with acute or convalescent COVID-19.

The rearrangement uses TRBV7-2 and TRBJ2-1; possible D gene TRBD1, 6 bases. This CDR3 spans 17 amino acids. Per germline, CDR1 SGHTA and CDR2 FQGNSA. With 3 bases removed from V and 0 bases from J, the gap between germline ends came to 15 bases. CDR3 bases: TGTGCCAGCAGCTTGGACAGTCCATACCACTCCTACAATGAGCAGTTCTTC. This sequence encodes CASSLDSPYHSYNEQFF.

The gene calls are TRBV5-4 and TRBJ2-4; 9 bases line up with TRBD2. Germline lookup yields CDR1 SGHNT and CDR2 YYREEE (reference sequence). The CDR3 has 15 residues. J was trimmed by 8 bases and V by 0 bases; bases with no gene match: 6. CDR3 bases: TGTGCCAGCAGCTTGGCGGGCGGGAGGGGCGACATTCAGTACTTC. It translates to CASSLAGGRGDIQYF. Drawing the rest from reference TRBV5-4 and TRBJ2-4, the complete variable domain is ETGVTQSPTHLIKTRGQQVTLRCSSQSGHNTVSWYQQALGQGPQFIFQYYREEENGRGNFPPRFSGLQFPNYSSELNVNALELDDSALYLCASSLAGGRGDIQYFGAGTRLSVL.

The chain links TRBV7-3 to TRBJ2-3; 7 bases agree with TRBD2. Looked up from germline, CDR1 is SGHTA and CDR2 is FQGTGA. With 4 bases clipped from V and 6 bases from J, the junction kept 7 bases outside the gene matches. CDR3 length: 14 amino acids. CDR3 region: CASSSGLEGDTQYF. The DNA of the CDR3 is TGTGCCAGCAGCTCTGGACTAGAGGGGGATACGCAGTATTTT.

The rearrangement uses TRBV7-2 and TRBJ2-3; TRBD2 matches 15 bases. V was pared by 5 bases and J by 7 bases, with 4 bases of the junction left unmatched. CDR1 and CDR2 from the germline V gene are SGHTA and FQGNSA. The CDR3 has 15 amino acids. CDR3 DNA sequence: TGTGCCAGCAGCCACGGACTAGCGGGAGGGAATACGCAGTATTTT. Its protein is CASSHGLAGGNTQYF.

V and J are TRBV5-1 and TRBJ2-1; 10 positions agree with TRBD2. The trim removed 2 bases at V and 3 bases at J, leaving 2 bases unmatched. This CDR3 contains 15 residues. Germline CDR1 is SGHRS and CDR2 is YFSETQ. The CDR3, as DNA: TGCGCCAGCAGCTTAGCGGGAGGGGTCTACAATGAGCAGTTCTTC. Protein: CASSLAGGVYNEQFF.

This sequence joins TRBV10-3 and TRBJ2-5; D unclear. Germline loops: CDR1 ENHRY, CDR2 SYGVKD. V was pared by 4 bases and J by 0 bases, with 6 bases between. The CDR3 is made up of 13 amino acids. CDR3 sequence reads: CAISVSYQETQYF. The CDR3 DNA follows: TGTGCCATCAGTGTATCGTACCAAGAGACCCAGTACTTC.

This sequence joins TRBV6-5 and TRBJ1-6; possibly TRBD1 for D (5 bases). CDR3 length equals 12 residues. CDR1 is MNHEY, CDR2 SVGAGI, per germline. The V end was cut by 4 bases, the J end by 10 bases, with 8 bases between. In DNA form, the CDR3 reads TGTGCCAGCAGTTTTAGGGGATCACCCCTCCACTTT. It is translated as CASSFRGSPLHF.

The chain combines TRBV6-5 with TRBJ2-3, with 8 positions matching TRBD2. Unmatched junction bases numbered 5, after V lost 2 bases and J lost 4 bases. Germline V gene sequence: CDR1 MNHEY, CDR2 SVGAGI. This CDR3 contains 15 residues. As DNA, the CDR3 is TGTGCCAGCAGTTACGTCCGGGGGGGCGCAGATACGCAGTATTTT. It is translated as CASSYVRGGADTQYF.

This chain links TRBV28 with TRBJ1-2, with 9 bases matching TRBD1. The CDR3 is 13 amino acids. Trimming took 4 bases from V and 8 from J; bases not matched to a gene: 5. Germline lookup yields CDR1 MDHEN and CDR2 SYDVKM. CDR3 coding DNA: TGTGCCAGCAGTTGGACAGGGGTTAAGGGCTACACCTTC. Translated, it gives CASSWTGVKGYTF.

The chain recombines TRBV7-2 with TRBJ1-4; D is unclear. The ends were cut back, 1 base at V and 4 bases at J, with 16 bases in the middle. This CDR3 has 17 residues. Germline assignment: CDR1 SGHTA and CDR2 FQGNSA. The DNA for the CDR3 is TGTGCCAGCAGCTTAGATTTGACACGTTTAAGTAATGAAAAACTGTTTTTT. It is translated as CASSLDLTRLSNEKLFF.

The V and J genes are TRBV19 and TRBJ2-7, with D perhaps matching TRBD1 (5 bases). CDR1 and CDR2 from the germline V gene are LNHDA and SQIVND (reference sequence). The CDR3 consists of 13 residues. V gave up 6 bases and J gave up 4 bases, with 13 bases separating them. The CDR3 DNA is TGTGCCAGTAGCCTATCTCAGGGATACGAGCAGTACTTC. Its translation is CASSLSQGYEQYF.

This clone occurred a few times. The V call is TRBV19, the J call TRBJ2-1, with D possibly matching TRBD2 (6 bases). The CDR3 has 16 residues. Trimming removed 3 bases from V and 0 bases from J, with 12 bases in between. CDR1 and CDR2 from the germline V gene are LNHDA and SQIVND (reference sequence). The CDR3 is CASSIPGRNSYNEQFF. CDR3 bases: TGTGCCAGTAGTATCCCCGGGAGAAACTCCTACAATGAGCAGTTCTTC.

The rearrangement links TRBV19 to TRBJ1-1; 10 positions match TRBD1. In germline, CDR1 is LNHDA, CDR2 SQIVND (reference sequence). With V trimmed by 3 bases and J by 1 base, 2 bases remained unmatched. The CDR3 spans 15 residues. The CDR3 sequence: CASSMGQGWNTEAFF. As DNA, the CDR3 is TGTGCCAGTAGTATGGGACAGGGGTGGAACACTGAAGCTTTCTTT. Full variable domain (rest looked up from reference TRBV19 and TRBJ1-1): DGGITQSPKYLFRKEGQNVTLSCEQNLNHDAMYWYRQDPGQGLRLIYYSQIVNDFQKGDIAEGYSVSREKKESFPLTVTSAQKNPTAFYLCASSMGQGWNTEAFFGQGTRLTVV.

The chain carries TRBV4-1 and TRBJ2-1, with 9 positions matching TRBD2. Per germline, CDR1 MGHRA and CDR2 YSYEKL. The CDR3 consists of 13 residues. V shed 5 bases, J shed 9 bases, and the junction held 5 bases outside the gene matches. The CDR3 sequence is CASSLRGGGEQFF. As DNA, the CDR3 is TGCGCCAGCAGCTTGCGGGGGGGCGGTGAGCAGTTCTTC.